One and the same sample provided the 26 T cell receptor beta chains below, sequenced in a study of post-analysis software for immune sequencing data. The antigens of these receptors remain unknown. Study-level findings and limits: About five TRBV segments occurring more often in patients than controls included TRBV5-6, TRBV5-1 and TRBV20-1.

Unique molecular identifiers were built into the TCR beta cDNA libraries. TCRdb reprocessed the PCR reads with MiXCR, giving one entry per CDR3 protein. The sample has roughly 620,000 distinct CDR3 sequences; about 40% are singletons. Sequenced material: blood. All receptors derive from a girl aged 10-17 years with multiple sclerosis.

This clonotype was seen many times. The genes are TRBV2 and TRBJ1-1, with D unresolved. V was shortened by 3 bases and J by 4 bases, with 12 bases between the two germline ends. Per germline, CDR1 SNHLY and CDR2 FYNNEI. The CDR3 extends over 14 amino acids. The CDR3 DNA is TGTGCCAGCAGTGAGCACAACCGGGGCACTGAAGCTTTCTTT. It translates to CASSEHNRGTEAFF.

This clonotype turned up a few times. The chain combines TRBV29-1 with TRBJ1-1, with TRBD1 as a possible D gene (5 bases). CDR1 SQVTM and CDR2 ANQGSEA come from the germline V gene. Trimming removed 4 bases from V and 2 bases from J, with 11 bases in between. The length of the CDR3 is 13 residues. DNA of the CDR3: TGCAGCGTTGTGGGACGGTTAAACACTGAAGCTTTCTTT. This sequence encodes CSVVGRLNTEAFF.

The V and J genes are TRBV15 and TRBJ2-3; the D is unclear. Germline V CDR1 and CDR2: LNHNV, YYDKDF (reference sequence). The CDR3 length is 12 residues. V shed 0 bases and J shed 5 bases, with 3 bases lying between them. CDR3 bases: TGTGCCACCAGCAGAGACCGAGATACGCAGTATTTT. It encodes CATSRDRDTQYF. Full variable domain (outside the CDR3, taken from reference TRBV15 and TRBJ2-3): DAMVIQNPRYQVTQFGKPVTLSCSQTLNHNVMYWYQQKSSQAPKLLFHYYDKDFNNEADTPDNFQSRRPNTSFCFLDIRSPGLGDTAMYLCATSRDRDTQYFGPGTRLTVL.

This clonotype has just a few counts. V and J are TRBV5-1 and TRBJ2-5, with 9 bases that match TRBD1. TRBJ2-7 explains the end of the DNA better; the J call may be wrong. CDR1 and CDR2 from the germline V gene are SGHRS and YFSETQ. The CDR3 contains 14 residues. The CDR3 loop is CASSLVGTGNEQYF. CDR3 nucleotide sequence: TGCGCCAGCAGCTTGGTTGGGACAGGGAACGAGCAGTACTTC.

This clonotype has only a few counts. The CDR3: CASTPGQGEGYTF. The DNA for the CDR3 is TGTGCCAGCACCCCGGGACAGGGAGAGGGCTACACCTTC. The chain uses TRBV28 and TRBJ1-2, with 9 bases identical to TRBD1. Germline CDR1 reads MDHEN; CDR2 reads SYDVKM. This CDR3 comprises 13 residues. Trimming cost V 7 bases and J 8 bases; bases outside gene matches: 8.

The rearrangement joins TRBV28 to TRBJ2-7, with 8 bases that match TRBD1. The assigned J gene may be wrong: the sequence end matches TRBJ2-5 better. CDR3 length equals 18 residues. Germline CDR1 MDHEN, CDR2 SYDVKM. The CDR3 region has the DNA TGTGCCAGCAGCTATCCCCTTCCGGGACAGGAAGATCGAGAGACCCAGTACTTC. The encoded protein is CASSYPLPGQEDRETQYF.

The chain couples TRBV12-3 or TRBV12-4 to TRBJ2-3; D possibly matches TRBD1 or TRBD2 (5 bases each). This CDR3 is built from 15 residues. Trimming took off 2 bases at V and 5 bases at J, with 14 bases between the two ends. Here the CDR3 DNA reads TGTGCCAGCAGTTTATGGGCAGGGAGTGAAGATACGCAGTATTTT. It codes for CASSLWAGSEDTQYF.

The V gene is TRBV12-3 or TRBV12-4, the J gene TRBJ1-1, with 11 nucleotides matching TRBD1. The CDR3 spans 15 residues. The J segment lost 10 bases and the V segment lost 4 bases, leaving 11 bases of the junction unmatched. The CDR3, as DNA: TGTGCCAGCAGTTACCGGGACAGGGGGGTTGGAGGAGCTTTCTTT. Amino acid sequence: CASSYRDRGVGGAFF.

Only a few counts were recorded for this clonotype. The chain combines TRBV14 with TRBJ2-3; TRBD1 matches 8 bases. The germline V gene has CDR1 SGHDN and CDR2 FVKESK. V dropped 2 bases and J dropped 5; count of bases not matched to a gene: 12. CDR3 length: 17 residues. The CDR3 here is CASSQYTGTGQGDTQYF. The CDR3 bases are TGTGCCAGCAGCCAATACACCGGGACAGGTCAAGGAGATACGCAGTATTTT.

The CDR3 reads CASSPSLHQETQYF. The CDR3 DNA sequence: TGCGCCAGCAGCCCGAGTCTCCACCAAGAGACCCAGTACTTC. V usage is TRBV5-1 and J usage is TRBJ2-5, with D unclear. Per the germline V gene, CDR1 is SGHRS and CDR2 is YFSETQ. The CDR3 covers 14 residues. The V end lost 4 bases, the J end lost 0 bases, and 10 bases lay between the germline ends.

This clonotype has more than one count but fewer than ten. J is TRBJ2-7 and V is TRBV5-1; D remains ambiguous. Germline V gives CDR1 SGHRS, CDR2 YFSETQ. The ends were cut back, 4 bases at V and 0 bases at J, with 8 bases in the middle. CDR3 length: 13 amino acids. The CDR3 spells CASSGRRSYEQYF. The CDR3 DNA is TGCGCCAGCAGCGGGCGGCGCTCCTACGAGCAGTACTTC.

The rearrangement links TRBV20-1 to TRBJ2-1; D gene uncertain. The CDR3 extends over 15 amino acids. Germline-derived CDR1 and CDR2 are DFQATT and SNEGSKA (reference sequence). The V end lost 3 bases, the J end lost 3 bases, and 15 bases lay between the germline ends. The CDR3 spells CSARGSWTNYNEQFF. The CDR3 nucleotides are TGCAGTGCTAGGGGTAGCTGGACCAACTACAATGAGCAGTTCTTC.

This clonotype was seen a handful of times. The chain joins TRBV10-3 to TRBJ2-7; tentative D call: TRBD1 (6 bases). Per germline, CDR1 ENHRY and CDR2 SYGVKD. This CDR3 is built from 14 residues. V lost 7 bases to trimming and J lost 3 bases, with 16 bases between them. CDR3 in DNA: TGTGCCATCATGACAGGCTTGGGGGACTACGAGCAGTACTTC. It encodes CAIMTGLGDYEQYF.

This chain joins TRBV6-1 and TRBJ1-2; D is perhaps TRBD1 (5 bases). Germline lookup yields CDR1 MNHNS and CDR2 SASEGT. The CDR3 has 13 residues. Trimming left V 5 bases short and J 10 bases short, with 17 bases between. The CDR3 sequence is CASSLSWGGDYTF. The CDR3 region has the DNA TGTGCCAGCAGTTTAAGTTGGGGCGGTGACTACACCTTC.

In this sample, this clonotype turned up a few times. The V call is TRBV12-3 or TRBV12-4, the J call TRBJ1-2, with 9 nucleotides matching TRBD1. The V gene end was trimmed by 5 bases and the J gene end by 7 bases; junction bases not matched to a gene: 8. This CDR3 has 14 residues. CDR3: CASSLLSTGGGYTF. The CDR3 bases are TGTGCCAGCAGTCTCCTATCGACAGGGGGTGGCTACACCTTC.

The J gene is TRBJ1-1, the V gene TRBV10-2; D is ambiguous. The germline V gene has CDR1 WSHSY and CDR2 SAAADI. This CDR3 comprises 11 residues. V lost 8 bases, J lost 7 bases, and 11 bases lay in between. CDR3 nucleotide sequence: TGCGCCAGCTACCGGGCGGATGAAGCTTTCTTT. This encodes CASYRADEAFF.

CDR3 amino acids: CATSDPRGQGTEKLFF. DNA for the CDR3: TGTGCCACCAGTGATCCTCGGGGACAGGGGACGGAAAAACTGTTTTTT. The chain uses TRBV24-1 and TRBJ1-4; 10 nucleotides agree with TRBD1. The ends lost 3 bases at V and 8 bases at J; junction bases unmatched: 8. Germline assignment: CDR1 KGHDR and CDR2 SFDVKD. The CDR3 has 16 amino acids.

The chain has TRBV5-1 and TRBJ2-5, with a tentative D call TRBD1 (6 bases). This CDR3 contains 14 residues. Germline V gene data show CDR1 as SGHRS and CDR2 as YFSETQ. V shed 2 bases and J shed 2 bases, with 10 bases lying between them. The CDR3 bases are TGCGCCAGCAGCTTCCCCGGACAGCAAGAGACCCAGTACTTC. Its translation is CASSFPGQQETQYF.

This sequence joins TRBV7-6 and TRBJ1-2; 11 bases map to TRBD1. Looked up from germline, CDR1 is SGHVS and CDR2 is FNYEAQ. This CDR3 is built from 16 residues. With 5 bases clipped from V and 8 bases from J, the junction kept 13 bases outside the gene matches. The CDR3 bases are TGTGCCAGCAGCCGTGGACAGGGGGCCCTTCCCTACGGCTACACCTTC. Its protein is CASSRGQGALPYGYTF.

V usage is TRBV12-3 or TRBV12-4 and J usage is TRBJ2-2; D is perhaps TRBD1 (5 bases). This CDR3 is 14 amino acids long. Trimming shortened V by 7 bases and J by 1 base, and 10 bases separated the two germline ends. DNA of the CDR3: TGTGCCAGCACGGGCAGGGTGAACACCGGGGAGCTGTTTTTT. This codes for CASTGRVNTGELFF.

The V call is TRBV4-2, the J call TRBJ1-5; D unresolved. Between the trimmed V and J ends, which lost 4 bases and 3 bases, there was a span of 13 bases. The CDR3 is 15 amino acids. The V gene's germline CDR1 is LGHNA and CDR2 YNFKEQ. The DNA for the CDR3 is TGTGCCAGCAGCCTACCCTTTCGGGACAATCAGCCCCAGCATTTT. Protein product: CASSLPFRDNQPQHF.

CDR3 sequence (DNA): TGTGCCATCAGTGACCTGACTAGCGGTACGGCCTACGAGCAGTACTTC. Encoded protein: CAISDLTSGTAYEQYF. This chain connects TRBV10-3 to TRBJ2-7; 9 bases agree with TRBD2. Germline assignment: CDR1 ENHRY and CDR2 SYGVKD. This CDR3 has 16 amino acids. Unmatched junction bases numbered 8, after V lost 3 bases and J lost 2 bases.

As regards this clonotype: Given a much more abundant clone one base away, this may be a read error. It is likely a read error, because the conserved phenylalanine at the end of the CDR3 is missing. The V and J genes are TRBV11-3 and TRBJ2-1; TRBD2 matches 7 bases. V was pared by 5 bases and J by 5 bases, with 12 bases of the junction left unmatched. Germline lookup yields CDR1 SGHNT and CDR2 YENEEA. This CDR3 is 16 amino acids long. Here the CDR3 reads CASSPDGSGTNNEQFC. The CDR3 DNA reads as TGTGCCAGCAGCCCGGATGGGAGCGGGACGAACAATGAGCAGTTCTGC.

J is TRBJ2-7 and V is TRBV20-1; D possibly corresponds to TRBD2 (6 bases). The germline CDR1 and CDR2 sequences are DFQATT and SNEGSKA (reference sequence). The CDR3 sequence is 13 residues long. With 3 bases removed from V and 5 bases from J, the gap between germline ends came to 14 bases. The CDR3 protein is CSASRGRSNEQYF. The CDR3 region has the DNA TGCAGTGCTAGTCGGGGGAGGTCGAACGAGCAGTACTTC.

The V gene is TRBV7-6, the J gene TRBJ1-2; no definite D call. V lost 5 bases to trimming and J lost 4 bases, with 20 bases between them. From germline, CDR1 is SGHVS and CDR2 FNYEAQ. This CDR3 has 16 amino acids. The CDR3 here is CASSLRLRGQTYGYTF. CDR3 sequence (DNA): TGTGCCAGCAGCCTACGCCTTCGAGGGCAGACCTATGGCTACACCTTC. Together with reference TRBV7-6 and TRBJ1-2, the CDR3 gives the full variable domain: GAGVSQSPRYKVTKRGQDVALRCDPISGHVSLYWYRQALGQGPEFLTYFNYEAQQDKSGLPNDRFSAERPEGSISTLTIQRTEQRDSAMYRCASSLRLRGQTYGYTFGSGTRLTVV.

This clonotype was detected only a few times. The V gene is TRBV11-2, the J gene TRBJ2-7; D gene ambiguous. Trimming removed 5 bases from V and 5 bases from J, with 13 bases in between. This CDR3 region has 13 residues. Germline lookup yields CDR1 SGHAT and CDR2 FQNNGV. As DNA, the CDR3 is TGTGCCAGCAGCGAGTCTCAGGTCCACGAGCAGTACTTC. It specifies CASSESQVHEQYF.